This T cell receptor (beta chain) was captured by sequencing in a study of early T cells in non-severe SARS-CoV-2 infection. Broader study findings: Matches to VDJdb favored anti-spike CD8 responses and missed private and CD4 specificities.

Unique molecular identifiers were added to individual cDNA molecules. TCRdb reprocessed the 5' RACE reads with MiXCR, giving one entry per CDR3 protein. The table has 64,000 or so distinct CDR3 sequences, around 13% seen once. V dropped 5 bases and J dropped 5 bases, with 16 bases sitting between them. The CDR3 totals 14 residues. The V gene's germline CDR1 is SEHNR and CDR2 FQNEAQ (reference sequence). In the case of this clonotype: The antigen is undetermined.

The specimen was whole blood, collected at baseline. The TCR originated in an adult who was a healthcare worker with PCR-confirmed SARS-CoV-2 infection or an uninfected control (not recorded which). The genes are TRBV7-9 and TRBJ2-7; D gene unclear. The CDR3 loop is CASSPTGYFDEQYF. Written as DNA, the CDR3 is TGTGCCAGCAGCCCCACTGGCTACTTCGACGAGCAGTACTTC.